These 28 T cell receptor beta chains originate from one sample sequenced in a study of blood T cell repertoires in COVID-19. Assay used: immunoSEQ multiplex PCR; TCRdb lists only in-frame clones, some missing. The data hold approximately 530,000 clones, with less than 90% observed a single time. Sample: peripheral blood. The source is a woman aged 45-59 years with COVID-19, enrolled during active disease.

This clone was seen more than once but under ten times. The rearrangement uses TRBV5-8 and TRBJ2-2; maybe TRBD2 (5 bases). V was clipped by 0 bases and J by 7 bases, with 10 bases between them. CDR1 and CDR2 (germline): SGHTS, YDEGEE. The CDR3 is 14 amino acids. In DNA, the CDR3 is TGTGCCAGCAGCTTGGATCGGGGAAACGGGGAGCTGTTTTTT. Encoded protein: CASSLDRGNGELFF.

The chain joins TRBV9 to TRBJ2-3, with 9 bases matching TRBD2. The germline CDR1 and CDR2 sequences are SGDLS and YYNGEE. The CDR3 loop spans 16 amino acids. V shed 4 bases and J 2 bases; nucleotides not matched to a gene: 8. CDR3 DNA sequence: TGTGCCAGCAGCCGTTTGACTAGCGGAGACACAGATACGCAGTATTTT. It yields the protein CASSRLTSGDTDTQYF.

CDR3 in amino acids: CASSISGDYEQYF. The CDR3 nucleotides are TGTGCCAGTAGTATATCAGGGGACTACGAGCAGTACTTC. The chain links TRBV19 to TRBJ2-7; possible D gene TRBD1, 6 bases. This CDR3 is built from 13 residues. Germline V lookup: CDR1 LNHDA, CDR2 SQIVND (reference sequence). Trimming shortened V by 2 bases and J by 3 bases, and 8 bases separated the two germline ends.

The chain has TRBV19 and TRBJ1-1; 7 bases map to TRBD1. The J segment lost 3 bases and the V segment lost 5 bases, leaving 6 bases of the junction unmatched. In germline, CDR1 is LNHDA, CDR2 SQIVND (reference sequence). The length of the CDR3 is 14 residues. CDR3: CASSAPGQYTEAFF. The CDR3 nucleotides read TGTGCCAGTAGTGCACCGGGACAGTACACTGAAGCTTTCTTT. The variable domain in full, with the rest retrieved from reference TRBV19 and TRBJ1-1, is DGGITQSPKYLFRKEGQNVTLSCEQNLNHDAMYWYRQDPGQGLRLIYYSQIVNDFQKGDIAEGYSVSREKKESFPLTVTSAQKNPTAFYLCASSAPGQYTEAFFGQGTRLTVV.

The CDR3 loop is CASSPRGGTVSTGELFF. As DNA, the CDR3 is TGTGCCAGCAGCCCCCGGGGGGGGACAGTGAGTACCGGGGAGCTGTTTTTT. The chain couples TRBV3-1 (or the pseudogene TRBV3-2) to TRBJ2-2; D is perhaps TRBD2 (8 bases). Trimming took 4 bases from V and 5 from J, leaving 20 bases between them. Germline assignment: CDR1 LGHDT and CDR2 YNNKEL (reference sequence). The CDR3 totals 17 residues.

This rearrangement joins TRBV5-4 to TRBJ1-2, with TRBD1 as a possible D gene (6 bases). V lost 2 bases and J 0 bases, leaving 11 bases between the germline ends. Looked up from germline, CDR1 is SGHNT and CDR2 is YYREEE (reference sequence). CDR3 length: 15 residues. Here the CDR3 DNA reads TGTGCCAGCAGCTTTCCGCCAGGGGCTAACTATGGCTACACCTTC. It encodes CASSFPPGANYGYTF.

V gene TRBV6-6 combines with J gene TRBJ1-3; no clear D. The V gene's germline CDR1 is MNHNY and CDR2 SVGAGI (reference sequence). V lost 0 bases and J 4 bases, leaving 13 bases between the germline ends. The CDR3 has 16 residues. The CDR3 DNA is TGTGCCAGCAGTTACTCCGGTGGCAGGATCGGAAACACCATATATTTT. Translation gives CASSYSGGRIGNTIYF.

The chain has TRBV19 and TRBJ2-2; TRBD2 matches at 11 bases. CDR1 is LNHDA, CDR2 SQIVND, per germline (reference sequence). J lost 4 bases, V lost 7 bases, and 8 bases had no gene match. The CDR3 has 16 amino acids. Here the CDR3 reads CASTALAGEITGELFF. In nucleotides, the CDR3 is TGTGCCAGTACCGCACTAGCGGGGGAGATCACCGGGGAGCTGTTTTTT.

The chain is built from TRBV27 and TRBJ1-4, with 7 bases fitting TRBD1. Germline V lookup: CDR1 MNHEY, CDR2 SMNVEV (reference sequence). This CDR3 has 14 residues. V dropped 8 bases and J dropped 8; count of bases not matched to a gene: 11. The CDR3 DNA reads TGTGCCAGCGGAGGGGGCAGGAAGGTCGAAAAACTGTTTTTT. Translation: CASGGGRKVEKLFF.

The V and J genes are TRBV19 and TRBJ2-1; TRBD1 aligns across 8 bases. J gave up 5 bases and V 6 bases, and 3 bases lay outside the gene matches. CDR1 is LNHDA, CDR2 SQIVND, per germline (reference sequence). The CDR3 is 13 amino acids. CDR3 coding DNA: TGTGCCAGTAGCCGGACAGGGAACAATGAGCAGTTCTTC. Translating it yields CASSRTGNNEQFF.

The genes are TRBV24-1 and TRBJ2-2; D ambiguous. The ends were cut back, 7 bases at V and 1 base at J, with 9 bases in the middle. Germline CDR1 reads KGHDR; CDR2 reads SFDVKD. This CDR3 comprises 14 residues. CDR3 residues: CATSATRNTGELFF. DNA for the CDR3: TGTGCCACCAGCGCGACAAGGAACACCGGGGAGCTGTTTTTT.

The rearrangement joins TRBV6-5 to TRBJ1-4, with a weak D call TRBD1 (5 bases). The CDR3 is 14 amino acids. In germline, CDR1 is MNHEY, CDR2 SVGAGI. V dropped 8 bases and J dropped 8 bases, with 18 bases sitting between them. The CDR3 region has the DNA TGTGCCAGCGAAGCCTGGGGGGGTGGGGAAAAACTGTTTTTT. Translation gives CASEAWGGGEKLFF.

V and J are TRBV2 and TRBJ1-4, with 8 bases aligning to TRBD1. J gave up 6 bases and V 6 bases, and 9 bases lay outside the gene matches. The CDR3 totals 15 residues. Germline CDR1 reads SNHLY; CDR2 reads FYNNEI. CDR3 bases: TGTGCCAGCAGCAAAGCAGGGGGCGTTCATGAAAAACTGTTTTTT. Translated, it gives CASSKAGGVHEKLFF.

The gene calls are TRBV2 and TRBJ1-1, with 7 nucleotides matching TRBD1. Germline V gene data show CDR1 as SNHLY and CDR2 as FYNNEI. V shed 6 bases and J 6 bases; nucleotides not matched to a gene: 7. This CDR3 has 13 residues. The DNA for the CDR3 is TGTGCCAGCAGCTTACAGGGGCTCCCTGAAGCTTTCTTT. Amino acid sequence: CASSLQGLPEAFF.

DNA for the CDR3: TGTGCCAGCAGCAAAGGGGGGACTAGCGGGGCAAACAATGAGCAGTTCTTC. It yields the protein CASSKGGTSGANNEQFF. The chain joins TRBV11-3 to TRBJ2-1; the match to TRBD2 covers 13 bases. This CDR3 is 17 amino acids long. V gave up 5 bases and J gave up 5 bases; unmatched junction bases: 9. CDR1 and CDR2 (germline): SGHNT, YENEEA.

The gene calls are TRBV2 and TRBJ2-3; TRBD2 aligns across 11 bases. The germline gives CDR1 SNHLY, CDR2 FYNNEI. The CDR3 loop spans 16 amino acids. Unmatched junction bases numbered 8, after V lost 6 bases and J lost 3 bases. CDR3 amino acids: CASRLGLAVSTDTQYF. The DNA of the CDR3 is TGTGCCAGCAGACTGGGACTAGCGGTATCGACAGATACGCAGTATTTT. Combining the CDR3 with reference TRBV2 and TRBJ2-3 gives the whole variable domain EPEVTQTPSHQVTQMGQEVILRCVPISNHLYFYWYRQILGQKVEFLVSFYNNEISEKSEIFDDQFSVERPDGSNFTLKIRSTKLEDSAMYFCASRLGLAVSTDTQYFGPGTRLTVL.

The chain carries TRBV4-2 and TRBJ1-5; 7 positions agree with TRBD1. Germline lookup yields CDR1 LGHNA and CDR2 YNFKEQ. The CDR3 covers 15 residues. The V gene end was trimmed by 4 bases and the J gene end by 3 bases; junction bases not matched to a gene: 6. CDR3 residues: CASSLPGQTNQPQHF. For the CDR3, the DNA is TGTGCCAGCAGCCTCCCGGGACAGACCAATCAGCCCCAGCATTTT.

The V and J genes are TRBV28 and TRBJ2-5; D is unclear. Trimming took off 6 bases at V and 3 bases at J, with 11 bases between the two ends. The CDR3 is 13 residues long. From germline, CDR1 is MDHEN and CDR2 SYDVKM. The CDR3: CASSRSIKETQYF. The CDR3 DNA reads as TGTGCCAGCAGCCGATCTATTAAAGAGACCCAGTACTTC.

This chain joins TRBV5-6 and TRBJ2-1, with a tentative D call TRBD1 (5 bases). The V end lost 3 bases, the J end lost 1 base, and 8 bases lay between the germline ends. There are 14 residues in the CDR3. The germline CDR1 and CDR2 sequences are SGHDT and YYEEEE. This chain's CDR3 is CASSSRQSYNEQFF. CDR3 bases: TGTGCCAGCAGCTCCCGACAGTCCTACAATGAGCAGTTCTTC.

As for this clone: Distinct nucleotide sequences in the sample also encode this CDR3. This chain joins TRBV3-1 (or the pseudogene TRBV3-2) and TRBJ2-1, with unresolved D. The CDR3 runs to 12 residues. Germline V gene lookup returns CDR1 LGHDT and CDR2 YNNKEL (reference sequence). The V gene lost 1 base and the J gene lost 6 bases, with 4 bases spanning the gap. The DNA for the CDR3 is TGTGCCAGCAGCCAAGTTAGCAATGAGCAGTTCTTC. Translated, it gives CASSQVSNEQFF.

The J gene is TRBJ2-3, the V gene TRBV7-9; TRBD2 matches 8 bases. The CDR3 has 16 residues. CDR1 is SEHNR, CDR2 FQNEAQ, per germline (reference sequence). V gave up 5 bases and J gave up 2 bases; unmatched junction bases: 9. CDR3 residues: CASSPLSGGLTDTQYF. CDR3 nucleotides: TGTGCCAGCAGCCCCCTCAGCGGGGGACTCACAGATACGCAGTATTTT.

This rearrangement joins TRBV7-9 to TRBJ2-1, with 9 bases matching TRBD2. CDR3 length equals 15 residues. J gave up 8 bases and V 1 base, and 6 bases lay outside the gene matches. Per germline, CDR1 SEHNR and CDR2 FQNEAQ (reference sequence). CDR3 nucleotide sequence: TGTGCCAGCAGCTTAGTAGCGGGGGTATGGTATGAGCAGTTCTTC. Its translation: CASSLVAGVWYEQFF. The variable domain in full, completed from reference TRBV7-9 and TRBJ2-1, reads DTGVSQNPRHKITKRGQNVTFRCDPISEHNRLYWYRQTLGQGPEFLTYFQNEAQLEKSRLLSDRFSAERPKGSFSTLEIQRTEQGDSAMYLCASSLVAGVWYEQFFGPGTRLTVL.

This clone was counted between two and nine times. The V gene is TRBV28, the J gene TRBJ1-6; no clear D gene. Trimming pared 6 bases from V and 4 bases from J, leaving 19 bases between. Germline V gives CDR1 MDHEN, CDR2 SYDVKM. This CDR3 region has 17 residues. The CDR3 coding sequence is TGTGCCAGCAGCGACCGGGTCTCCGGCGGTTATAATTCACCCCTCCACTTT. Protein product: CASSDRVSGGYNSPLHF.

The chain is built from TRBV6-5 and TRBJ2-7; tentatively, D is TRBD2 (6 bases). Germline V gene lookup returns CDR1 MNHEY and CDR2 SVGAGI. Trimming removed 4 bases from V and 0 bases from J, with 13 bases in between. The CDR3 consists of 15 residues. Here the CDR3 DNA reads TGTGCCAGCAGTTCCCCGGGGAGGAGCTCCTACGAGCAGTACTTC. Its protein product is CASSSPGRSSYEQYF.

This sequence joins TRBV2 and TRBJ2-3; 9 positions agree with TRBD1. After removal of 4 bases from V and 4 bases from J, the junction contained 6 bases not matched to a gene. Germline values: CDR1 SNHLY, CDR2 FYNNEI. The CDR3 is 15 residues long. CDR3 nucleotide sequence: TGTGCCAGCAGTGTCGGGACAGGGAGGCCAGATACGCAGTATTTT. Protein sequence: CASSVGTGRPDTQYF. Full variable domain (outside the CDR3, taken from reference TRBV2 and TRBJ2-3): EPEVTQTPSHQVTQMGQEVILRCVPISNHLYFYWYRQILGQKVEFLVSFYNNEISEKSEIFDDQFSVERPDGSNFTLKIRSTKLEDSAMYFCASSVGTGRPDTQYFGPGTRLTVL.

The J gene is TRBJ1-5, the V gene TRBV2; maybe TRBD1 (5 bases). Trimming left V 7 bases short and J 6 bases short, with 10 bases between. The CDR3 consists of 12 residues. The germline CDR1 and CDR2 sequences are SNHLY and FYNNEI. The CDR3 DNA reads TGTGCCAGCACCGGGGGGATTCAGCCCCAGCATTTT. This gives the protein CASTGGIQPQHF. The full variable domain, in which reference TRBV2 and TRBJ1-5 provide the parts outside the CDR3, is EPEVTQTPSHQVTQMGQEVILRCVPISNHLYFYWYRQILGQKVEFLVSFYNNEISEKSEIFDDQFSVERPDGSNFTLKIRSTKLEDSAMYFCASTGGIQPQHFGDGTRLSIL.

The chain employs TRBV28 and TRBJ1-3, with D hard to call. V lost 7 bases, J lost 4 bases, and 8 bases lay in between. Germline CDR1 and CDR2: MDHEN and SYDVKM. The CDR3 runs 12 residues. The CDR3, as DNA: TGTGCCAGCAACCGAGGGGGAAACACCATATATTTT. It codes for CASNRGGNTIYF.

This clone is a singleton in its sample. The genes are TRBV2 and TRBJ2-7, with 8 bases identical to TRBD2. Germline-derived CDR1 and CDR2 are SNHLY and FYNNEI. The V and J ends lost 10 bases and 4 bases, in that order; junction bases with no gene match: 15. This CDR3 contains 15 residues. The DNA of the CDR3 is TGTGCCACCTGGTTCCCCTCGGGGGGGGCATACGAGCAGTACTTC. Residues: CATWFPSGGAYEQYF.